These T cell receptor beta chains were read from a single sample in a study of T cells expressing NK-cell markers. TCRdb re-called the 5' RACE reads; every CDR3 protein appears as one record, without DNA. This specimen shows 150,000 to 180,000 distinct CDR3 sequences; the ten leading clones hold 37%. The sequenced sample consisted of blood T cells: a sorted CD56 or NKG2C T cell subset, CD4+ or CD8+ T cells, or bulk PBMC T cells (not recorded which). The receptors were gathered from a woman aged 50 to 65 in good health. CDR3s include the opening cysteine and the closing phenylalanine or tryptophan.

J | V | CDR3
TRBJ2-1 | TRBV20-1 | CSATSGNEQFF
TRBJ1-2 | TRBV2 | CASSRTQETHYTF
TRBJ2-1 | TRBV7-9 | CASSRAGTSGRNEQFF
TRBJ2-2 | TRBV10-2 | CASSAGLSGTGELFF
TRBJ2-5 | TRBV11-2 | CASSGQEGGFETQYF
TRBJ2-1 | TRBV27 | CASSLRDSGEQFF
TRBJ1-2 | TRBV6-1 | CASSVPLYGYTF
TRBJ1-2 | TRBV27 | CASSSLPGPRGGYTF
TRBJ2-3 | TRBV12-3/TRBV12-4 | CASSLSIPDTQYF
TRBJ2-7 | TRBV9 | CASSPGPAGEQYF